The clone carrying this T cell receptor (beta chain) has only a few counts. RNA transcripts gave rise to amplified TCR beta CDR3 regions. HTBI primers were employed in a first-round RT-PCR of the TCR CDR3. MiXCR, run by TCRdb on the multiplex PCR reads, gives a single entry per CDR3 protein. The data show about 610,000 distinct CDR3 sequences, with approximately 15% seen just once and about 4% held by the top ten. This sample was taken from a study of T cells in Graves' hyperthyroidism and ophthalmopathy. Uncontrolled infection, other autoimmune disease, pregnancy or lactation excluded patients. This TCR was sampled from a woman aged 40-49 years with Graves' ophthalmopathy. The source material was blood.

CDR3 in amino acids: CASSLAVTQYF. DNA for the CDR3: TGTGCCAGCAGCTTGGCGGTCACGCAGTATTTT. The genes are TRBV7-3 and TRBJ2-3; D remains unclear. The germline V gene has CDR1 SGHTA and CDR2 FQGTGA. This CDR3 is built from 11 residues. The germline V and J ends were trimmed by 3 bases and 9 bases, with 7 bases remaining between them.